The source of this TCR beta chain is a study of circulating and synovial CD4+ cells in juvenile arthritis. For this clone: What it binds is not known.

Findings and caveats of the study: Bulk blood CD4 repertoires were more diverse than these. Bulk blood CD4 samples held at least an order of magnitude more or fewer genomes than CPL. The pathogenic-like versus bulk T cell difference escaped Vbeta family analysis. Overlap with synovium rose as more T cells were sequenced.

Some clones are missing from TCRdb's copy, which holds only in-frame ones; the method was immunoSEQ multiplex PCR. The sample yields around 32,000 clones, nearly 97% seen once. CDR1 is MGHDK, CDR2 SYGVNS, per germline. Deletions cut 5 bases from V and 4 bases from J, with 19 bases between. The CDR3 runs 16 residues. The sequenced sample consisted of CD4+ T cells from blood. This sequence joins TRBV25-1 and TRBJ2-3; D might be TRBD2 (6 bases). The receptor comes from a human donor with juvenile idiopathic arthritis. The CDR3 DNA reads TGTGCCAGCAGTCAGCTGGGAGGTGTCGATCCAGATACGCAGTATTTT. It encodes CASSQLGGVDPDTQYF.